The 10 T cell receptor beta chains listed next were all sequenced from one sample in a study of T cells of healthy individuals. Each CDR3 protein gets one entry after TCRdb re-called the 5' RACE reads with MiXCR. Counted here are some 69,000 distinct CDR3 sequences, around 16% occurring once; the ten biggest clones make up roughly 4.7%. The receptors here all came from a human donor in good health.

This clonotype was observed a few times. The chain couples TRBV3-1 to TRBJ1-1; 10 bases map to TRBD1. The trim removed 3 bases at V and 4 bases at J, leaving 2 bases unmatched. Looked up from germline, CDR1 is LGHDT and CDR2 is YNNKEL (reference sequence). This CDR3 has 14 residues. In nucleotides, the CDR3 is TGTGCCAGCAGCCAGAGGACAGGGGGCACTGAAGCTTTCTTT. Translation gives CASSQRTGGTEAFF.

This clonotype was counted many times. The chain has TRBV2 and TRBJ2-1; D is tentatively TRBD1 or TRBD2 (5 bases each). The germline V gene has CDR1 SNHLY and CDR2 FYNNEI. CDR3 length equals 15 residues. V shed 1 base and J shed 0 bases, with 7 bases lying between them. CDR3 residues: CASSEGGYSYNEQFF. CDR3 nucleotide sequence: TGTGCCAGCAGTGAAGGGGGGTACTCCTACAATGAGCAGTTCTTC.

The rearrangement uses TRBV29-1 and TRBJ2-7; a possible D gene is TRBD1 (6 bases). The CDR3 is 13 residues long. Trimming removed 6 bases from V and 0 bases from J, with 12 bases in between. Germline V lookup: CDR1 SQVTM, CDR2 ANQGSEA. The CDR3 is CSVDRPNSYEQYF. In DNA, the CDR3 is TGCAGCGTAGACAGGCCAAACTCCTACGAGCAGTACTTC.

A note on this clonotype: The junction departs from the called germline gene at one end, perhaps through a read error. In DNA, the CDR3 is TGCAGCGTGTGGACAGGGGGCTCCTACAAGGAGCAGGGCTTC. Translation gives CSVWTGGSYKEQGF. This chain uses TRBV29-1 with TRBJ2-1; TRBD1 matches 11 bases. CDR1 is SQVTM, CDR2 ANQGSEA, per germline. The CDR3 extends over 14 amino acids.

This sequence joins TRBV2 and TRBJ1-1; weak D call: TRBD1 (6 bases). V shed 4 bases and J shed 1 base, with 7 bases lying between them. CDR3 length: 13 residues. CDR1 is SNHLY and CDR2 is FYNNEI in the germline V gene. In DNA, the CDR3 is TGTGCCAGCAGTGGGACAGCGAACACTGAAGCTTTCTTT. Residues: CASSGTANTEAFF.

This clonotype came up many times. This chain links TRBV5-4 with TRBJ1-5; D is unresolved. The CDR3 loop spans 15 amino acids. V dropped 4 bases and J dropped 5 bases, with 16 bases sitting between them. CDR1 is SGHNT, CDR2 YYREEE, per germline (reference sequence). The CDR3: CASSPGPETYQPQHF. The CDR3, as DNA: TGTGCCAGCAGCCCCGGACCGGAAACCTATCAGCCCCAGCATTTT.

This clonotype was seen many times. The CDR3 bases are TGCGCCAGCAGCCTCAGGGGTACTGAAGCTTTCTTT. Protein product: CASSLRGTEAFF. The chain has TRBV4-1 and TRBJ1-1; TRBD1 is a possible D gene (6 bases). CDR3 length: 12 amino acids. Germline lookup yields CDR1 MGHRA and CDR2 YSYEKL. The germline V and J ends were trimmed by 4 bases and 5 bases, with 8 bases remaining between them.

This clonotype was recorded many times. The CDR3 bases are TGCAGCGTCGGGGAAGCGGGGGGCACAGATACGCAGTATTTT. This sequence encodes CSVGEAGGTDTQYF. The rearrangement links TRBV29-1 to TRBJ2-3, with 8 bases fitting TRBD2. With V trimmed by 6 bases and J by 1 base, 6 bases remained unmatched. CDR3 size: 14 residues. Germline V CDR1 and CDR2: SQVTM, ANQGSEA.

The rearrangement uses TRBV25-1 and TRBJ1-4; 12 bases map to TRBD1. The CDR3 spans 20 residues. V was pared by 2 bases and J by 5 bases, with 15 bases of the junction left unmatched. Germline CDR1 and CDR2: MGHDK and SYGVNS. The CDR3 sequence: CASSEVGTGGAVNVNEKLFF. The DNA of the CDR3 is TGTGCCAGCAGTGAAGTTGGGACAGGGGGCGCGGTAAACGTGAATGAAAAACTGTTTTTT. Using reference TRBV25-1 and TRBJ1-4 for the parts outside the CDR3, the full variable domain is EADIYQTPRYLVIGTGKKITLECSQTMGHDKMYWYQQDPGMELHLIHYSYGVNSTEKGDLSSESTVSRIRTEHFPLTLESARPSHTSQYLCASSEVGTGGAVNVNEKLFFGSGTQLSVL.

This clonotype came up many times. The V gene is TRBV5-1, the J gene TRBJ2-7; no firm D call. Germline V gives CDR1 SGHRS, CDR2 YFSETQ. The V gene lost 0 bases and the J gene lost 3 bases, with 7 bases spanning the gap. The length of the CDR3 is 13 residues. The CDR3 nucleotides read TGCGCCAGCAGCTTGGTAGGGCTCTACGAGCAGTACTTC. Amino acids: CASSLVGLYEQYF.